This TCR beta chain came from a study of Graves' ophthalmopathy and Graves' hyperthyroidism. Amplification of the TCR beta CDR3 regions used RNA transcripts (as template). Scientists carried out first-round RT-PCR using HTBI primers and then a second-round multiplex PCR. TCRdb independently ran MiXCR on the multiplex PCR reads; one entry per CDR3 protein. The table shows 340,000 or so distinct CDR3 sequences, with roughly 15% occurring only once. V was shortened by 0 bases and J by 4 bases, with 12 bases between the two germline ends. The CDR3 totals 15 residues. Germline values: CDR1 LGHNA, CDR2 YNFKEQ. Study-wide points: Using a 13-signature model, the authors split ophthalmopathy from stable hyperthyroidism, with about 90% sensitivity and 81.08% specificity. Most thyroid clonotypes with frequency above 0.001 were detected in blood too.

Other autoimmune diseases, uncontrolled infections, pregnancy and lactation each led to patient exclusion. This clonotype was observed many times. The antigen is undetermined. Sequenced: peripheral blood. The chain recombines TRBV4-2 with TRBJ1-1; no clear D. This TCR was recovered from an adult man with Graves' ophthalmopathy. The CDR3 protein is CASSQERSRATEAFF. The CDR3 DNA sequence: TGTGCCAGCAGCCAAGAGCGGTCAAGGGCCACTGAAGCTTTCTTT.